This entry describes one T cell receptor (beta chain). The antigen is undetermined. Regarding time point: 2014-2015 season, pre-vaccination. Subjects lived in the community and lacked influenza vaccine within the prior 6 months. Sequenced by immunoSEQ multiplex PCR; TCRdb stores in-frame clones only, minus some. This table has 25,000 to 35,000 clones, 65% to 85% appearing once. The data stem from a study of follicular helper T cells after annual influenza vaccination. On the study more broadly: Days 0, 7 and 28 post-vaccination were the blood draw times. Study-level points and caveats: Recurrent ICOS+CD38+ cTfh clonotypes included tetramer and AIM influenza-specific ones. Rare clonotypes were missed; only roughly 8.5-23% of cells gave TCRB.

V was clipped by 7 bases and J by 5 bases, with 18 bases between them. The germline CDR1 and CDR2 sequences are SGHRS and YFSETQ. This CDR3 comprises 15 residues. The source of this sequence is an adult who received the influenza vaccine. The source material was CXCR5+ CD38- circulating T follicular helper cells from blood, sampled on the day of influenza vaccination. This sample's subset: circulating Tfh, non-naive CD4+CXCR5+PD-1+ (ICOS+CD38+ or ICOS-CD38-). The chain is built from TRBV5-1 and TRBJ2-2; a possible D gene is TRBD2 (5 bases). The CDR3 DNA reads TGCGCCAGCCGGGGTTTCCCGGCGGATACCGGGGAGCTGTTTTTT. Its translation is CASRGFPADTGELFF.